The text below deals with one T cell receptor (beta chain). The target antigen is unknown. This sample stems from a study of cytomegalovirus exposure and HLA in healthy donors. Germline CDR1 SGHRS, CDR2 YFSETQ. V lost 1 base and J lost 7, with 8 bases in between. This CDR3 spans 12 amino acids. Use of 60 Vbeta and 13 Jbeta primers characterized the PCR. The data were produced by immunoSEQ multiplex PCR, yet TCRdb's version contains in-frame clones alone and is incomplete. The table lists about 130,000 clones, 85% of them singletons. Study findings and constraints: A missense DCLRE1C variant was associated with V- and J-gene trimming of TCR beta chains in a later analysis, and an independent cohort replicated the association.

V usage is TRBV5-1 and J usage is TRBJ1-2, with no clear D. The receptor was isolated from a woman aged 30 to 39 in good health and CMV-seropositive. The sample comprised PBMCs. CDR3 sequence reads: CASSLSGVGYTF. For the CDR3, the DNA is TGCGCCAGCAGCTTGAGCGGGGTTGGCTACACCTTC. The full variable domain, completed using reference TRBV5-1 and TRBJ1-2, is KAGVTQTPRYLIKTRGQQVTLSCSPISGHRSVSWYQQTPGQGLQFLFEYFSETQRNKGNFPGRFSGRQFSNSRSEMNVSTLELGDSALYLCASSLSGVGYTFGSGTRLTVV.